The next 19 T cell receptor beta chains were all read from a single sample in a study of blood T cell repertoires in COVID-19. Using immunoSEQ multiplex PCR, the repertoire was profiled, and TCRdb retains in-frame clones only, with some absent. The sample records about 400,000 clones, roughly nine tenths being singletons. The specimen was peripheral blood. These receptors originate from a man aged 35 to 55 with acute or convalescent COVID-19.

The chain joins TRBV7-3 to TRBJ2-6, with a tentative D call TRBD1 (6 bases). The germline gives CDR1 SGHTA, CDR2 FQGTGA. Trimming left V 2 bases short and J 3 bases short, with 8 bases between. This CDR3 comprises 15 residues. The CDR3 DNA sequence: TGTGCCAGCAGCTTAGGGGGCAGTGGGGCCAACGTCCTGACTTTC. It is translated as CASSLGGSGANVLTF.

The CDR3 here is CAWSGTARAFF. The CDR3 region has the DNA TGTGCCTGGAGTGGAACGGCGAGGGCTTTCTTT. The J gene is TRBJ1-1, the V gene TRBV30; no clear D gene. V was cut by 1 base and J by 11 bases, with 11 bases left in between. This CDR3 has 11 residues. Germline CDR1 and CDR2: GTSNPN and SVGIG (reference sequence).

There are a few counts of this clone. The V and J genes are TRBV5-1 and TRBJ2-7; TRBD2 aligns across 14 bases. This CDR3 comprises 13 residues. The V segment lost 4 bases and the J segment 12 bases; nucleotides outside the gene matches: 6. CDR1 is SGHRS, CDR2 YFSETQ, per germline. CDR3 nucleotides: TGCGCCAGCAGCGTGGGACTAGCGGGGGTGCGGTACTTC. Translation: CASSVGLAGVRYF.

The gene calls are TRBV7-9 and TRBJ1-2; 12 bases line up with TRBD1. The CDR3 sequence is 16 residues long. From germline, CDR1 is SEHNR and CDR2 FQNEAQ (reference sequence). J gave up 8 bases and V 4 bases, and 11 bases lay outside the gene matches. CDR3 sequence: CASSSNRDRGRMGYTF. The CDR3 nucleotides are TGTGCCAGCAGCTCGAACCGGGACAGGGGGCGGATGGGCTACACCTTC.

This rearrangement joins TRBV7-9 to TRBJ2-4; 7 nucleotides line up with TRBD1. V was pared by 6 bases and J by 0 bases, with 8 bases of the junction left unmatched. Per germline, CDR1 SEHNR and CDR2 FQNEAQ (reference sequence). The CDR3 has 16 residues. In nucleotides, the CDR3 is TGTGCCAGCAGTCCGCAGGGGGAAATAGCCAAAAACATTCAGTACTTC. Protein product: CASSPQGEIAKNIQYF.

In DNA form, the CDR3 reads TGTGCCAGCAGTTTAGGAGGTGAGCAGTACTTC. Translating it yields CASSLGGEQYF. The chain joins TRBV28 to TRBJ2-7; D perhaps matches TRBD2 (5 bases). The CDR3 is 11 residues long. CDR1 and CDR2 (germline): MDHEN, SYDVKM. V lost 2 bases to trimming and J lost 7 bases, with 6 bases between them.

This chain links TRBV15 with TRBJ2-1; possible D gene TRBD1, 5 bases. Between the trimmed V and J ends, which lost 0 bases and 6 bases, there was a span of 6 bases. The germline CDR1 and CDR2 sequences are LNHNV and YYDKDF (reference sequence). The CDR3 is made up of 13 amino acids. In DNA, the CDR3 is TGTGCCACCAGCAGAGACAGGGTCAATGAGCAGTTCTTC. This translates into CATSRDRVNEQFF.

The chain links TRBV5-1 to TRBJ2-2, with D unresolved. Trimming removed 2 bases at V and 7 bases at J, with 6 bases between. CDR3 size: 12 residues. The V gene's germline CDR1 is SGHRS and CDR2 YFSETQ. The CDR3 spells CASSLNLGELFF. The CDR3 DNA sequence: TGCGCCAGCAGCTTAAATCTCGGGGAGCTGTTTTTT. Variable domain in full (rest from reference TRBV5-1 and TRBJ2-2): KAGVTQTPRYLIKTRGQQVTLSCSPISGHRSVSWYQQTPGQGLQFLFEYFSETQRNKGNFPGRFSGRQFSNSRSEMNVSTLELGDSALYLCASSLNLGELFFGEGSRLTVL.

This clone was detected only once. The J gene is TRBJ1-4, the V gene TRBV5-4, with 7 bases that match TRBD1. CDR3 length: 15 amino acids. The trim removed 0 bases at V and 8 bases at J, leaving 7 bases unmatched. Germline loops: CDR1 SGHNT, CDR2 YYREEE (reference sequence). CDR3: CASSLGDRATEKLFF. DNA for the CDR3: TGTGCCAGCAGCTTGGGAGACAGGGCTACGGAAAAACTGTTTTTT. The whole variable domain, filled in from reference TRBV5-4 and TRBJ1-4, reads ETGVTQSPTHLIKTRGQQVTLRCSSQSGHNTVSWYQQALGQGPQFIFQYYREEENGRGNFPPRFSGLQFPNYSSELNVNALELDDSALYLCASSLGDRATEKLFFGSGTQLSVL.

This sequence joins TRBV5-6 and TRBJ1-2; 8 positions match TRBD1. Trimming took 4 bases from V and 8 from J; bases not matched to a gene: 7. CDR3 length: 13 amino acids. CDR1 SGHDT and CDR2 YYEEEE come from the germline V gene. Here the CDR3 reads CASSVRTGLGYTF. CDR3 bases: TGTGCCAGCAGCGTCCGGACAGGGTTGGGCTACACCTTC.

The chain has TRBV27 and TRBJ1-1; possible D gene TRBD1, 5 bases. The germline gives CDR1 MNHEY, CDR2 SMNVEV (reference sequence). This CDR3 spans 12 amino acids. Trimming left V 8 bases short and J 7 bases short, with 14 bases between. The CDR3, as DNA: TGTGCCAGCCGTCGGGGGACCCTTGAAGCTTTCTTT. Amino acids: CASRRGTLEAFF.

This rearrangement joins TRBV5-1 to TRBJ1-5; TRBD1 agrees at 8 bases. V shed 0 bases and J 4 bases; nucleotides not matched to a gene: 9. This CDR3 region has 17 residues. Germline V lookup: CDR1 SGHRS, CDR2 YFSETQ. CDR3: CASSLEAGGSGNQPQHF. DNA of the CDR3: TGCGCCAGCAGCTTGGAGGCAGGGGGCTCGGGGAATCAGCCCCAGCATTTT.

The gene calls are TRBV5-5 and TRBJ1-5, with 8 bases matching TRBD1. The CDR3 spans 16 residues. After removal of 3 bases from V and 4 bases from J, the junction contained 9 bases not matched to a gene. Germline CDR1 is SGHKS and CDR2 is YYEKEE (reference sequence). CDR3 nucleotide sequence: TGTGCCAGCAGCTCTTTGACAGGGGCGGTAAATCAGCCCCAGCATTTT. Its translation is CASSSLTGAVNQPQHF.

This sequence joins TRBV4-3 and TRBJ2-3; 12 bases are shared with TRBD1. This CDR3 has 18 amino acids. The junction had 8 bases not matched to a gene; V was cut back by 0 bases and J by 4 bases. In germline, CDR1 is LGHNA, CDR2 YSLEER. CDR3 amino acids: CASSQDGTGGIVPDTQYF. CDR3 nucleotides: TGCGCCAGCAGCCAAGATGGGACAGGGGGCATAGTCCCAGATACGCAGTATTTT.

The CDR3 DNA is TGTGCCAGCAGCTTATTTCCGGATGGCTACACCTTC. Translating it yields CASSLFPDGYTF. The rearrangement links TRBV11-2 to TRBJ1-2; no clear D. Trimming pared 2 bases from V and 6 bases from J, leaving 7 bases between. The germline CDR1 and CDR2 sequences are SGHAT and FQNNGV. The CDR3 loop spans 12 amino acids.

Comments on this clone: Relative to the germline gene, one junction end is altered; a read error may explain this. CDR3 sequence reads: CASSLGGVNTGELFF. The CDR3 bases are TGTGCTAGCAGCTTAGGGGGGGTGAACACCGGGGAGCTGTTTTTT. The J gene is TRBJ2-2, the V gene TRBV7-7, with TRBD2 as a possible D gene (7 bases). Germline CDR1 reads SSHAT; CDR2 reads FNYEAQ (reference sequence). The length of the CDR3 is 15 residues. Full variable domain (outside the CDR3, taken from reference TRBV7-7 and TRBJ2-2): GAGVSQSPRYKVTKRGQDVTLRCDPISSHATLYWYQQALGQGPEFLTYFNYEAQPDKSGLPSDRFSAERPEGSISTLTIQRTEQRDSAMYRCASSLGGVNTGELFFGEGSRLTVL.

The rearrangement joins TRBV28 to TRBJ2-7; D might be TRBD1 (6 bases). The germline gives CDR1 MDHEN, CDR2 SYDVKM. CDR3 size: 12 residues. V lost 11 bases, J lost 2 bases, and 13 bases lay in between. The CDR3 DNA is TGTGCCGGCACAGGGCCCCCCTACGAGCAGTACTTC. Its translation: CAGTGPPYEQYF.

CDR3 coding DNA: TGTGCCAGCAGCCCCCAAAGTGGGACAGCTTATGGCTACACCTTC. It is translated as CASSPQSGTAYGYTF. V gene TRBV14 combines with J gene TRBJ1-2, with 7 bases that match TRBD1. Germline V lookup: CDR1 SGHDN, CDR2 FVKESK. Trimming took 4 bases from V and 5 from J; bases not matched to a gene: 10. The CDR3 totals 15 residues.

V gene TRBV5-1 combines with J gene TRBJ1-2, with D possibly TRBD1 on 5 matching bases. This CDR3 is 12 amino acids long. V gave up 3 bases and J gave up 5 bases, with 8 bases separating them. Per the germline V gene, CDR1 is SGHRS and CDR2 is YFSETQ. The chain's CDR3 is CASSSTVYGYTF. The CDR3, as DNA: TGCGCCAGCAGCTCGACAGTATATGGCTACACCTTC. The full variable domain, in which reference TRBV5-1 and TRBJ1-2 provide the parts outside the CDR3, is KAGVTQTPRYLIKTRGQQVTLSCSPISGHRSVSWYQQTPGQGLQFLFEYFSETQRNKGNFPGRFSGRQFSNSRSEMNVSTLELGDSALYLCASSSTVYGYTFGSGTRLTVV.